This T cell receptor beta chain appears in the sequencing data of a study of blood T cell repertoires in COVID-19. Study-level background: Samples of COVID-19 (acute and convalescent) were obtained from the United States, Italy and Spain. PBMCs, B-cell-depleted T cells, or T cells provided the cDNA or gDNA that made up the material.

Profiling relied on immunoSEQ multiplex PCR, and the TCRdb table lists in-frame clones only, not all of them. Of a few hundred thousand clones listed, about 87% were seen once; the top ten hold 2.5% to 3.5%. The CDR3 spans 14 residues. Trimming removed 9 bases from V and 3 bases from J; junction bases left unmatched: 8. Germline-derived CDR1 and CDR2 are MNHNY and SVGAGI (reference sequence). The sequence derives from a human donor in a cohort sampled during active COVID-19. This chain connects TRBV6-6 to TRBJ2-7, with 10 bases fitting TRBD2. The specimen was peripheral blood. The CDR3 sequence is CASSFSGGNYEQYF. CDR3 bases: TGTGCCAGTTCTTTTAGCGGGGGGAACTACGAGCAGTACTTC.